Here is one TCR beta chain with its context. This table comes from immunoSEQ multiplex PCR, and its TCRdb copy is limited to in-frame clones, with some not included. The sample lists 6,000 to 7,500 clones; around nine tenths were seen once. These data belong to a study of chemoradiotherapy in HPV16-positive cancers. After removal of 8 bases from V and 3 bases from J, the junction contained 7 bases not matched to a gene. This CDR3 has 14 amino acids. In germline, CDR1 is MGHRA, CDR2 YSYEKL. Sampling was performed from a patient who underwent chemoradiotherapy. This TCR was sampled from a human donor with HPV-associated anogenital cancer. The chain combines TRBV4-1 with TRBJ1-3, with 7 positions matching TRBD1. The CDR3 sequence is CASGNRGLGNTIYF. For the CDR3, the DNA is TGCGCCAGCGGAAATAGGGGGCTTGGAAACACCATATATTTT.